This T cell receptor beta chain was captured in a study of T cell repertoires in cytomegalovirus infection. The CDR3 has 15 amino acids. CDR1 and CDR2 from the germline V gene are SQVTM and ANQGSEA. J was trimmed by 4 bases and V by 0 bases; bases with no gene match: 5. Using its own MiXCR run on the reads, TCRdb lists one record per CDR3 protein. The repertoire includes some 220,000 distinct CDR3 sequences, over 9% of them detected once, and 1.6% sits in the top ten. This clonotype originated in a human donor in good health (CMV status not recorded). Some clones in this sample may be carry-over from other donors' samples. J is TRBJ2-1 and V is TRBV29-1; 8 nucleotides agree with TRBD2. Sequenced: PBMCs. The CDR3 bases are TGCAGCGTTGAAGATCTTACTAGCGGTTACAATGAGCAGTTCTTC. Translated, it gives CSVEDLTSGYNEQFF.